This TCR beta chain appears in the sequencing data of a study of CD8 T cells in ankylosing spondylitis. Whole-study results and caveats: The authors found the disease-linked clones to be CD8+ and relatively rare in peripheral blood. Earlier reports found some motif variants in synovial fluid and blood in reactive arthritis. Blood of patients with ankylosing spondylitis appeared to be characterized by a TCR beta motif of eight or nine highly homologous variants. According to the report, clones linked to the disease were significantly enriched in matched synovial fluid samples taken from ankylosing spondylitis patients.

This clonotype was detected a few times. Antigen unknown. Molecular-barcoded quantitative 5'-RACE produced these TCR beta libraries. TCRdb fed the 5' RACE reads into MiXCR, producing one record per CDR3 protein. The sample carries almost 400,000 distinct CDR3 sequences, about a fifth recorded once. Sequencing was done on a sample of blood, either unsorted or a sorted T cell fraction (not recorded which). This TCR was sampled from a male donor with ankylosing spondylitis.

This chain's CDR3 is CAIRDGVNTEAFF. The CDR3 region has the DNA TGTGCCATCAGGGACGGCGTGAACACTGAAGCTTTCTTT. The rearrangement joins TRBV10-3 to TRBJ1-1; D is uncertain. This CDR3 spans 13 amino acids. Trimming stripped 6 bases from V and 0 bases from J, with 8 bases between. Germline values: CDR1 ENHRY, CDR2 SYGVKD.